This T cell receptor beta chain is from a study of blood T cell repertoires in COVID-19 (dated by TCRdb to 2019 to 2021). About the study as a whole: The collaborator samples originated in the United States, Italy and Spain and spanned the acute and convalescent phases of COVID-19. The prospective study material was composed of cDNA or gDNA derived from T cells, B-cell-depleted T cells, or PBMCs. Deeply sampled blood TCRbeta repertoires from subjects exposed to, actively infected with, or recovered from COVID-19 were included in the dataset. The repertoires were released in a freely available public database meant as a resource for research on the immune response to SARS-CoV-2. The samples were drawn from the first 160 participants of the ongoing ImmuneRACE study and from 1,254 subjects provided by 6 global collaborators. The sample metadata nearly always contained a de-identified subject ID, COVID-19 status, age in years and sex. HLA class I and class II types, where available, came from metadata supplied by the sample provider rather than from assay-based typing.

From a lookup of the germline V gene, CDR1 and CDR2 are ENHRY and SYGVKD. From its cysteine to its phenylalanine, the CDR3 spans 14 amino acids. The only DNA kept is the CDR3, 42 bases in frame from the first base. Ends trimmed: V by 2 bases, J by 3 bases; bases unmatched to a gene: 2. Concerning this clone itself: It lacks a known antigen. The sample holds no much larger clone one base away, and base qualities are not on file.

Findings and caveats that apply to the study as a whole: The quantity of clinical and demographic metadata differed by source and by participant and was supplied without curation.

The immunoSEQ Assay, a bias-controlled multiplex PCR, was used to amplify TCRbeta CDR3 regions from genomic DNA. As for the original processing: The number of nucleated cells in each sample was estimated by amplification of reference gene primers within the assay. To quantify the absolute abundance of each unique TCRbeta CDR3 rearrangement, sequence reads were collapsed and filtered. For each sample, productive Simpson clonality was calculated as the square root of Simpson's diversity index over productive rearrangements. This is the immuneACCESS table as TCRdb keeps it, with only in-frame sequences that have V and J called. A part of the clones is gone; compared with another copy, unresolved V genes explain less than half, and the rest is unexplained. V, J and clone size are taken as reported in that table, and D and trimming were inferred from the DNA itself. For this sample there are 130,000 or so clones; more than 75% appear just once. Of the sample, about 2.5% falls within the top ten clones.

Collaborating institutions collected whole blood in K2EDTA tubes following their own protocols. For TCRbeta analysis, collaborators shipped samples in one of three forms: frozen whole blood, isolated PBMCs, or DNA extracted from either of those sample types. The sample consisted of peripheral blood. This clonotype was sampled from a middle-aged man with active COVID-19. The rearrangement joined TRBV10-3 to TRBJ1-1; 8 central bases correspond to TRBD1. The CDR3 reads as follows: CAISERGQDTEAFF. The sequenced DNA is TGTGCCATCAGTGAGAGGGGACAGGACACTGAAGCTTTCTTT.